What follows is one T cell receptor beta chain and its context. Germline CDR1 and CDR2: SGHDT and YYEEEE. Trimming took 0 bases from V and 7 from J, leaving 10 bases between them. CDR3 length: 13 amino acids. Molecular barcoding with unique molecular identifiers was used for the TCRbeta library. Via MiXCR, TCRdb re-called the PCR reads, giving one row per CDR3 protein. The data show 500,000 to 600,000 distinct CDR3 sequences, 32% seen once. This entry comes from a study of T-cell reconstitution after alpha-beta-depleted transplantation in children. The genes are TRBV5-6 and TRBJ1-2; D unclear. This sequence was found in a human donor who donated a stem cell graft to a child with aplastic anemia. Sequenced material: PBMCs from the stem cell graft donor, taken from the stem cell graft. For the CDR3, the DNA is TGTGCCAGCAGCTTGGATGGGGAGGGTGGCTACACCTTC. Translation: CASSLDGEGGYTF.